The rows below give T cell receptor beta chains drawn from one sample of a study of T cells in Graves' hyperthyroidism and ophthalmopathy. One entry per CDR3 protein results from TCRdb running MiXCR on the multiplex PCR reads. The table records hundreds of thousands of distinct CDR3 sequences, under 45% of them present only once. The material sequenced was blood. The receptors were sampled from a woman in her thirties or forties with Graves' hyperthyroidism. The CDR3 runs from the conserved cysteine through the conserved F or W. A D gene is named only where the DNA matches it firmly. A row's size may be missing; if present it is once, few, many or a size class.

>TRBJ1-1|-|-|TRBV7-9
CASSLWGRERTEAFF
TGTGCCAGCAGCTTATGGGGCAGGGAAAGAACTGAAGCTTTCTTT
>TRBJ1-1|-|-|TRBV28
CASSLLGKDTEAFF
TGTGCCAGCAGTTTATTGGGGAAGGACACTGAAGCTTTCTTT
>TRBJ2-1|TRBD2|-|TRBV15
CATRTSGRMNEQFF
TGTGCCACCAGAACTAGCGGGAGAATGAATGAGCAGTTCTTC
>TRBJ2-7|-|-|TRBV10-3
CAVGDAGIVLYEQYF
TGTGCCGTAGGGGATGCCGGGATAGTATTATACGAGCAGTACTTC
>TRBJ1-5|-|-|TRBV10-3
CAIKGWGLRQPQHF
TGTGCCATCAAAGGTTGGGGATTACGCCAGCCCCAGCATTTT
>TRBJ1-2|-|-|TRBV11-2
CASSSGGAQSSLYGYTF
TGTGCCAGCAGTTCTGGGGGCGCGCAAAGTAGTCTCTATGGCTACACCTTC
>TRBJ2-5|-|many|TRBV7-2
CASSRGATDQETQYF
TGTGCCAGCAGCCGCGGGGCGACGGACCAAGAGACCCAGTACTTC
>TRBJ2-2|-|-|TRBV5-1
CASAGGQGTGELFF
TGCGCCAGCGCAGGGGGGCAAGGCACCGGGGAGCTGTTTTTT
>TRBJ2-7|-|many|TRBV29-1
CSVPLLLGLSTYEQYF
TGCAGCGTTCCCCTACTTTTGGGACTCTCCACCTACGAGCAGTACTTC
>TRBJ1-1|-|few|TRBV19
CASSRIKDGRNTEAFF
TGTGCCAGTAGTAGAATTAAGGACGGAAGGAACACTGAAGCTTTCTTT
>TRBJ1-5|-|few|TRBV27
CASSGQNSNQPQHF
TGTGCCAGCAGTGGACAGAATAGCAATCAGCCCCAGCATTTT
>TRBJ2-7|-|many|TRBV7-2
CASSSKGSYEQYF
TGTGCCAGCAGCTCGAAGGGCTCCTACGAGCAGTACTTC
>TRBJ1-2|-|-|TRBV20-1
CSAEGRGGHGYTF
TGCAGTGCAGAAGGCAGGGGAGGGCATGGCTACACCTTC
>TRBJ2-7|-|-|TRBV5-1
CASSLSGAGTYEQYF
TGCGCCAGCAGCTTGTCCGGGGCCGGGACCTACGAGCAGTACTTC
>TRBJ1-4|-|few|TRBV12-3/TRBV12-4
CAGSLTGAGHEKLFF
TGTGCCGGCAGTCTCACTGGGGCGGGTCATGAAAAACTGTTTTTT
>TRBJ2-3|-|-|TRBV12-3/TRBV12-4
CASTREEFGTQYF
TGTGCCAGCACCAGGGAAGAGTTCGGTACGCAGTATTTT
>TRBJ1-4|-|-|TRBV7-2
CAGSPEGQPNEKLFF
TGTGCCGGCAGCCCTGAAGGACAGCCCAATGAAAAACTGTTTTTT
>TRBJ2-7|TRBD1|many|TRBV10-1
CASRDRGSYEQYF
TGCGCCAGCAGGGACAGGGGATCCTACGAGCAGTACTTC
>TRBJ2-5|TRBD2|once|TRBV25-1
CASSLRLAGEPKTETQYF
TGTGCCAGCAGTTTGAGGCTAGCGGGAGAGCCCAAGACAGAGACCCAGTACTTC
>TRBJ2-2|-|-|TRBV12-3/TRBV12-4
CASSFGSWGHTGELFF
TGTGCCAGCAGTTTCGGTTCTTGGGGCCACACCGGGGAGCTGTTTTTT
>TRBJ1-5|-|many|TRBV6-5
CASRQGFNQPQHF
TGTGCCAGCAGACAGGGTTTTAATCAGCCCCAGCATTTT
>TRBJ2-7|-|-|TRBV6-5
CASISEGSSGKPYEQYF
TGTGCCAGCATCTCCGAAGGGAGCAGCGGCAAACCCTACGAGCAGTACTTC
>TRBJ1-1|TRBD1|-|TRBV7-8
CASSYRGLIMNTEAFF
TGTGCCAGCAGTTACAGGGGGCTCATTATGAACACTGAAGCTTTCTTT
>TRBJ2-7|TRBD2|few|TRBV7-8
CASTKPGLAAYEQYF
TGTGCCAGCACCAAACCGGGACTAGCGGCCTACGAGCAGTACTTC
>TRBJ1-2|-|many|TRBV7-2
CASIRDRIRGYGYTF
TGTGCCAGCATCCGCGACAGGATTAGAGGCTATGGCTACACCTTC
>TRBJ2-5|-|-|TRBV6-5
CASSINRDETQYF
TGTGCCAGCAGCATCAACAGGGATGAGACCCAGTACTTC
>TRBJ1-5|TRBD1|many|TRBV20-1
CSARDRASNQPQHF
TGCAGTGCAAGGGACAGGGCTAGCAATCAGCCCCAGCATTTT
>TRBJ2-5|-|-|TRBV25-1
CASSEAGGQGTQYF
TGTGCCAGCAGTGAGGCTGGGGGGCAAGGAACCCAGTACTTC
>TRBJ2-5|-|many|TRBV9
CASSLLGVPQETQYF
TGTGCCAGCAGCTTACTAGGGGTGCCTCAAGAGACCCAGTACTTC
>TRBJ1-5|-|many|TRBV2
CASEKNSNQPQHF
TGTGCCAGCGAGAAGAATAGCAATCAGCCCCAGCATTTT
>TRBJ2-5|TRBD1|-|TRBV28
CASSSTGGGETQYF
TGTGCCAGCAGTTCGACAGGGGGGGGGGAGACCCAGTACTTC
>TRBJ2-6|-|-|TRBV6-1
CATLAGYSGANVLTF
TGTGCCACCTTAGCAGGTTACTCTGGGGCCAACGTCCTGACTTTC
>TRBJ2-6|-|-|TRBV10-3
CAIGEWGIGANVLTF
TGTGCCATCGGCGAGTGGGGTATCGGGGCCAACGTCCTGACTTTC
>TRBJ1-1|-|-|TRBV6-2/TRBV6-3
CASHFSWNTEAFF
TGTGCCAGCCACTTTAGTTGGAACACTGAAGCTTTCTTT
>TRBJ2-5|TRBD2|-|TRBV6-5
CASSYVRTSGKETQYF
TGTGCCAGCAGTTACGTCCGGACTAGCGGTAAAGAGACCCAGTACTTC
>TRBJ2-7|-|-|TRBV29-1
CSVPGDTQYF
TGCAGCGTTCCCGGGGATACGCAGTACTTC
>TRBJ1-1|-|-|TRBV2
CASTAGNFAEAFF
TGTGCCAGCACAGCAGGGAATTTCGCTGAAGCTTTCTTT
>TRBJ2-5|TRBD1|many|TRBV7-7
CASSHGQGGETQYF
TGTGCTAGCAGTCATGGACAGGGGGGAGAGACCCAGTACTTC
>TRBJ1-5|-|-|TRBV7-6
CASSPEGNNQPQHF
TGTGCCAGCAGCCCCGAGGGCAATAATCAGCCCCAGCATTTT
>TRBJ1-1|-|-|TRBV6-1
CATMEVFF
TGTGCCACCATGGAAGTTTTCTTT
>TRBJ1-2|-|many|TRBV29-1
CSGQEGYGYTF
TGCAGCGGACAGGAGGGCTATGGCTACACCTTC
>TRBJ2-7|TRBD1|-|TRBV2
CASSRVGQLYEQYF
TGTGCCAGCAGTAGGGTGGGACAGCTCTACGAGCAGTACTTC